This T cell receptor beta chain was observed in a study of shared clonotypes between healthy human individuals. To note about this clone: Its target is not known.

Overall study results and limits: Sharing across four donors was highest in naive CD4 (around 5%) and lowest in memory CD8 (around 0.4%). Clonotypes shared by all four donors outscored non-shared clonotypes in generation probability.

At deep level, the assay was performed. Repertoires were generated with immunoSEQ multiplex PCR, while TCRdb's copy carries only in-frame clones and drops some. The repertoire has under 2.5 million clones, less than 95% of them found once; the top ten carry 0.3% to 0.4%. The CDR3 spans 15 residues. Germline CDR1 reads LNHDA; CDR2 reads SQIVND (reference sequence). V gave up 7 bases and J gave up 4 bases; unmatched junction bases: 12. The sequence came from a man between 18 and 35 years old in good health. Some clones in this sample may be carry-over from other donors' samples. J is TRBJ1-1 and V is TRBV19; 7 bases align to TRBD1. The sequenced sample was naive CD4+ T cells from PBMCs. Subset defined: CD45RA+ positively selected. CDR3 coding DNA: TGTGCCAGTACTTCCGGGGACAGAAGAGTCACTGAAGCTTTCTTT. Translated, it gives CASTSGDRRVTEAFF.